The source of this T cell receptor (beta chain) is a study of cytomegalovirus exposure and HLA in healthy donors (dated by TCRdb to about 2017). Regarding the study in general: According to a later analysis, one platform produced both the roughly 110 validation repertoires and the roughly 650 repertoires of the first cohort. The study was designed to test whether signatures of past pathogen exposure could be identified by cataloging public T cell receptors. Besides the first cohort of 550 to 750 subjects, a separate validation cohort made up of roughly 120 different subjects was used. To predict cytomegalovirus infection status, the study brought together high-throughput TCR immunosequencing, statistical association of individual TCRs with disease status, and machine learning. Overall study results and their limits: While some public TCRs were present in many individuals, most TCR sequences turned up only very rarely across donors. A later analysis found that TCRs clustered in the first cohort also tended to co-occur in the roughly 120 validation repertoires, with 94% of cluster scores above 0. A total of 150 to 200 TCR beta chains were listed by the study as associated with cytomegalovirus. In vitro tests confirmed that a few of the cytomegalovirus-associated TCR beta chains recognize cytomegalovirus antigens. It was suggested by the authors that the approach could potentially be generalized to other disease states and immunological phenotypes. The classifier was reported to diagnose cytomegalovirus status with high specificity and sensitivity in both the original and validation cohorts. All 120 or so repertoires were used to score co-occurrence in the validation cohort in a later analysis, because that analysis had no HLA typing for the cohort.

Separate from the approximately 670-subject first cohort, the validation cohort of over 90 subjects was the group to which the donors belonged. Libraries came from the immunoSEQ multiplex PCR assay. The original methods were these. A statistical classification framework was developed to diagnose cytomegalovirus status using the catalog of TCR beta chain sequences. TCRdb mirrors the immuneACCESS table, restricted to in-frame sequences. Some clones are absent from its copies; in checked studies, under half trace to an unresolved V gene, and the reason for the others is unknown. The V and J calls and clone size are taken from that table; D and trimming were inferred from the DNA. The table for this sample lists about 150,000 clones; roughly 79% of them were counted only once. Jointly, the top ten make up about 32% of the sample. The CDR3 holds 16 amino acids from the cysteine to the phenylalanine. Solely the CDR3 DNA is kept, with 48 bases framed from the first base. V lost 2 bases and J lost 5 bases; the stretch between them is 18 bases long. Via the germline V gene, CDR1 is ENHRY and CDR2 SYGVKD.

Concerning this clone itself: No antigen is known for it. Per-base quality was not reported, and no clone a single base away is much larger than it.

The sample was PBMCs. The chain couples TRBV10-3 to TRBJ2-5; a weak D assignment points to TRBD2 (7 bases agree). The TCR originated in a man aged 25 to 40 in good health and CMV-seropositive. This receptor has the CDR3 CAISEARGRQGETQYF. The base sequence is TGTGCCATCAGTGAGGCGCGGGGGAGGCAGGGGGAGACCCAGTACTTC.